This TCR beta chain was recorded in a study of beta chain features in type 1 diabetes. What was sequenced were expressed TCRB transcripts, since all of the isolated RNA had been reverse transcribed. Repertoires were generated with immunoSEQ multiplex PCR, while TCRdb's copy carries only in-frame clones and drops some. The data contain 300,000 to 450,000 clones, 10% to 15% of them singletons. In the case of this clone: Its antigen is undetermined.

Study-level results: People with Type 1 diabetes carried modestly yet significantly shorter TCRB CDR3s in all four CD4+ subsets. Sequencing from cDNA could over-represent high-TCR-expressing cells.

V shed 4 bases and J shed 5 bases, with 8 bases lying between them. The CDR3 runs 12 residues. The germline V gene encodes CDR1 MNHNY and CDR2 SVGAGI (reference sequence). The chain has TRBV6-6 and TRBJ1-1; D perhaps matches TRBD1 (5 bases). Sequencing input: naive CD4+ T cells from blood. This clonotype was sampled from a woman aged 18 to 35 with type 1 diabetes. The CDR3 DNA is TGTGCCAGCAGTTCCCGGGGGACTGAAGCTTTCTTT. Encoded protein: CASSSRGTEAFF.